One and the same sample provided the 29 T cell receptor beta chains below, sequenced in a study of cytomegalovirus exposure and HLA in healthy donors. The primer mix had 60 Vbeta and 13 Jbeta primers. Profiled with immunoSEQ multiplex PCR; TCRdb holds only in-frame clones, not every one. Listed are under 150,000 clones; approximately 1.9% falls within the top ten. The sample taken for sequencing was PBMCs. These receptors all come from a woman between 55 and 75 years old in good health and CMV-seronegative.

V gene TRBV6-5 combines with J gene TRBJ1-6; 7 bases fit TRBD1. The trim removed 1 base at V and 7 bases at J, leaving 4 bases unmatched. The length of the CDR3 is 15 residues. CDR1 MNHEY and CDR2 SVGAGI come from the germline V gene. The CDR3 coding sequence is TGTGCCAGCAGTTACTGGGGACAGCAGAATTCACCCCTCCACTTT. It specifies CASSYWGQQNSPLHF.

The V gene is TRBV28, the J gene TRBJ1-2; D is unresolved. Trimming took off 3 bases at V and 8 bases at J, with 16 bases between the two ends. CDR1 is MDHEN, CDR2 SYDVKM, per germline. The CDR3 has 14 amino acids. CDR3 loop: CASSFPVSGLGYTF. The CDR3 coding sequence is TGTGCCAGCAGTTTCCCCGTGTCCGGGTTGGGCTACACCTTC.

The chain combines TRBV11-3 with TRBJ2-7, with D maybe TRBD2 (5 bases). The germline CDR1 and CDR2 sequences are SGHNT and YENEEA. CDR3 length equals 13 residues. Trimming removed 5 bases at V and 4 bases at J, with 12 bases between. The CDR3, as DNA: TGTGCCAGCAGCCGGGGTGGCCGGTACGAGCAGTACTTC. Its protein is CASSRGGRYEQYF.

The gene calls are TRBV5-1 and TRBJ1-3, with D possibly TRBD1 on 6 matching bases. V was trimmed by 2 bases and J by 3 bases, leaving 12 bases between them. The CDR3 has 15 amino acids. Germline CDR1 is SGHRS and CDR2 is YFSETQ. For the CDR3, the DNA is TGCGCCAGCAGCTTAGGGCAACAGGGTGGAAACACCATATATTTT. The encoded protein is CASSLGQQGGNTIYF.

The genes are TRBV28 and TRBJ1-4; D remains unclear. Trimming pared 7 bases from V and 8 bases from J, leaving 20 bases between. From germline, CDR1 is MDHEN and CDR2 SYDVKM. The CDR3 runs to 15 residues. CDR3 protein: CASNRANGGREKLFF. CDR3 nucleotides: TGTGCCAGCAACCGAGCGAACGGAGGTCGGGAAAAACTGTTTTTT.

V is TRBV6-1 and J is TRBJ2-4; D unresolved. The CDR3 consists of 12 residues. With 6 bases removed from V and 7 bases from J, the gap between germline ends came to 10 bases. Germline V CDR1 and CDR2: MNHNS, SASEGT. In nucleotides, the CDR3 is TGTGCCAGCAGGTATCTCCCTAACATTCAGTACTTC. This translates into CASRYLPNIQYF.

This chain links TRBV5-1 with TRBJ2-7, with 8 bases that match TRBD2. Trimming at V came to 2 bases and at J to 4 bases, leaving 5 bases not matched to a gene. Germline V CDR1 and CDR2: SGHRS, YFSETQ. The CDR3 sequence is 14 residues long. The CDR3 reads CASSFSGLDYEQYF. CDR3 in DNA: TGCGCCAGCAGCTTCTCGGGACTAGATTACGAGCAGTACTTC.

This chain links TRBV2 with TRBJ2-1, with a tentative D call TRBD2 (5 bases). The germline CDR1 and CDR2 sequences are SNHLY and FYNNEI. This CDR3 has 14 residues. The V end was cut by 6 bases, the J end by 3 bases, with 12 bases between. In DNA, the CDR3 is TGTGCCAGCAGGCAGGACGGGAACTACAATGAGCAGTTCTTC. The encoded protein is CASRQDGNYNEQFF. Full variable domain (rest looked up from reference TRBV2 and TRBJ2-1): EPEVTQTPSHQVTQMGQEVILRCVPISNHLYFYWYRQILGQKVEFLVSFYNNEISEKSEIFDDQFSVERPDGSNFTLKIRSTKLEDSAMYFCASRQDGNYNEQFFGPGTRLTVL.

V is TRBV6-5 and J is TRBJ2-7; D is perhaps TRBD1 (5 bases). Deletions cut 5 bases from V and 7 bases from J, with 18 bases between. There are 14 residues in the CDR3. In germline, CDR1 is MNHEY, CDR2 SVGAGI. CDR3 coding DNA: TGTGCCAGCAGTGCGCCTCAGGGTCTCGGGGAGCAGTACTTC. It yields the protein CASSAPQGLGEQYF.

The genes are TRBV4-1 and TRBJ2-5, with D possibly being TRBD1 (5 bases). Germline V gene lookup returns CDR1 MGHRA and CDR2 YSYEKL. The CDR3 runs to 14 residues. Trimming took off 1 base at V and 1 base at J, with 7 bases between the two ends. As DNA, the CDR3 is TGCGCCAGCAGCCAAGGGACAACCCAAGAGACCCAGTACTTC. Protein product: CASSQGTTQETQYF.

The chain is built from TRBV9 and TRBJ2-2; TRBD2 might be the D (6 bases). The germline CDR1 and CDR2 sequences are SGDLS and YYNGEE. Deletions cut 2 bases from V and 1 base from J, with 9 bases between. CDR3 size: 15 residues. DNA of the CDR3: TGTGCCAGCAGCGTTGGGACTCAGAACACCGGGGAGCTGTTTTTT. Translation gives CASSVGTQNTGELFF.

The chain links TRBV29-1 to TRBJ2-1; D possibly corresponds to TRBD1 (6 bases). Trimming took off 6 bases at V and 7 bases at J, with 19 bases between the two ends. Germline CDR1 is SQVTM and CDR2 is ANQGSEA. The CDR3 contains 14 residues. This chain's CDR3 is CSVIGGVSLNEQFF. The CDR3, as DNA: TGCAGCGTAATTGGGGGCGTTAGTTTAAATGAGCAGTTCTTC.

CDR3 in DNA: TGTGCCAGTAGCAACCAGGGGTGGGGCGGGGAGCTGTTTTTT. This gives the protein CASSNQGWGGELFF. V is TRBV19 and J is TRBJ2-2; perhaps TRBD1 as D (6 bases). The CDR3 contains 14 residues. V shed 6 bases and J shed 7 bases, with 15 bases lying between them. The germline gives CDR1 LNHDA, CDR2 SQIVND (reference sequence).

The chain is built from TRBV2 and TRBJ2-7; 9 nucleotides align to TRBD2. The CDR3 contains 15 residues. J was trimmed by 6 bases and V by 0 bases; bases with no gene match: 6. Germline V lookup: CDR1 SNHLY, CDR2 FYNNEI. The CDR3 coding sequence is TGTGCCAGCAGTGAAGCCTGGCGGGGGGGAGGCGAGCAGTACTTC. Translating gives CASSEAWRGGGEQYF.

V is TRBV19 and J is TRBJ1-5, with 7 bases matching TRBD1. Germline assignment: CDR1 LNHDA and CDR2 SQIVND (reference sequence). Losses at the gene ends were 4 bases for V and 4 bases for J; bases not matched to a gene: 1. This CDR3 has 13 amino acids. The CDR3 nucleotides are TGTGCCAGTAGTAGACAGGGTAATCAGCCCCAGCATTTT. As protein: CASSRQGNQPQHF. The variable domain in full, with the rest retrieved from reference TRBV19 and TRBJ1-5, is DGGITQSPKYLFRKEGQNVTLSCEQNLNHDAMYWYRQDPGQGLRLIYYSQIVNDFQKGDIAEGYSVSREKKESFPLTVTSAQKNPTAFYLCASSRQGNQPQHFGDGTRLSIL.

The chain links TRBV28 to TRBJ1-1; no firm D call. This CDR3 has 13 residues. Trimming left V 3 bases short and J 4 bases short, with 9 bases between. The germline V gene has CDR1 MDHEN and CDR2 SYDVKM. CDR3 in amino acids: CASSFRVGTEAFF. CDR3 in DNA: TGTGCCAGCAGTTTTAGAGTTGGCACTGAAGCTTTCTTT.

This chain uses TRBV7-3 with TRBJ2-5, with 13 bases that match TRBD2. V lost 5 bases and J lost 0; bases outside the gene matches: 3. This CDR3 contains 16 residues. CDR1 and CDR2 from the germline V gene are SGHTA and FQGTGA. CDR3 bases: TGTGCCAGCAGCCTGACTAGCGGGGGGTACCAAGAGACCCAGTACTTC. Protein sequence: CASSLTSGGYQETQYF.

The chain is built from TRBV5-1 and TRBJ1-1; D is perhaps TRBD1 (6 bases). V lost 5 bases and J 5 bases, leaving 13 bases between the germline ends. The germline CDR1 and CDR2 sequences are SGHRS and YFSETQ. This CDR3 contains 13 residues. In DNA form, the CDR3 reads TGCGCCAGCAGGAGCGGGGGCAGGACTGAAGCTTTCTTT. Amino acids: CASRSGGRTEAFF.

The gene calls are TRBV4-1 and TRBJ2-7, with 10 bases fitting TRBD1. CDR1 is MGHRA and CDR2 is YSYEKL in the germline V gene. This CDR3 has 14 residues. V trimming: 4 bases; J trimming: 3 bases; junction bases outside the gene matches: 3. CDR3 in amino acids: CASSPGTGVYEQYF. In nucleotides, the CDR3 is TGCGCCAGCAGCCCAGGGACAGGGGTCTACGAGCAGTACTTC.

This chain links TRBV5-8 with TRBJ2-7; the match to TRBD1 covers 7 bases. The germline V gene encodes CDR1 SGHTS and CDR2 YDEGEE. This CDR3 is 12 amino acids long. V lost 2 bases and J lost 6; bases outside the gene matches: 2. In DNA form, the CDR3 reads TGTGCCAGCAGCTTAAGGGGGCTCGAGCAGTACTTC. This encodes CASSLRGLEQYF.

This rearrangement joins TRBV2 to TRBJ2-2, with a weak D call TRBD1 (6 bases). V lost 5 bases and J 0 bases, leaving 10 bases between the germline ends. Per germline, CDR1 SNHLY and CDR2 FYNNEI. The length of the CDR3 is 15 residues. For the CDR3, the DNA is TGTGCCAGCAGTCGGACAGATACGAACACCGGGGAGCTGTTTTTT. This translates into CASSRTDTNTGELFF.

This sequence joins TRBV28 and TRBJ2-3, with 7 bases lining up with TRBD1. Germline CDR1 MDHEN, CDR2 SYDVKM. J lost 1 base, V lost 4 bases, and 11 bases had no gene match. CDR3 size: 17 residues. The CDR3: CASSSPRQGRGTDTQYF. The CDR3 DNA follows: TGTGCCAGCAGTTCCCCTCGACAGGGAAGGGGCACAGATACGCAGTATTTT.

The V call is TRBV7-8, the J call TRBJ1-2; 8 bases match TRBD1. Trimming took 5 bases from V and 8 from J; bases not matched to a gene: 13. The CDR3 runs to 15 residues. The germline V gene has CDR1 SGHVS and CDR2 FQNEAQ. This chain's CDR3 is CASSIGGRGRKGYTF. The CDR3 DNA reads TGTGCCAGCAGCATCGGGGGCAGGGGGCGCAAGGGCTACACCTTC.

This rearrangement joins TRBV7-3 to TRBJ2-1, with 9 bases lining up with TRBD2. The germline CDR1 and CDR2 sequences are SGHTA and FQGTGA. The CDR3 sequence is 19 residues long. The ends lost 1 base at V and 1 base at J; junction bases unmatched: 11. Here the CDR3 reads CASSLKGKLAGRSYNEQFF. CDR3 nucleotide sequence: TGTGCCAGCAGCTTAAAGGGGAAGCTAGCGGGGAGGTCCTACAATGAGCAGTTCTTC.

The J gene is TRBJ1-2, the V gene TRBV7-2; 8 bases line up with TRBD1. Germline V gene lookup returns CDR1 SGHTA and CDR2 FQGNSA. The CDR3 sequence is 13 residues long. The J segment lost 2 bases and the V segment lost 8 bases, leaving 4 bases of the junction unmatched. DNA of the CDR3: TGTGCCAGCGCTGGACAGGGCAACTATGGCTACACCTTC. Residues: CASAGQGNYGYTF.

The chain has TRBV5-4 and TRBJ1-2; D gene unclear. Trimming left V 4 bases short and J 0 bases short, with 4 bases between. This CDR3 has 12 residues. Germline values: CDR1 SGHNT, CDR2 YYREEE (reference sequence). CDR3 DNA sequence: TGTGCCAGCAGCCAATCTAACTATGGCTACACCTTC. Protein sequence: CASSQSNYGYTF.

The CDR3 sequence: CASSPKGGQETQYF. The CDR3 nucleotides are TGTGCCAGCAGTCCAAAGGGGGGGCAAGAGACCCAGTACTTC. The chain couples TRBV7-3 to TRBJ2-5; D might be TRBD2 (7 bases). V lost 6 bases, J lost 2 bases, and 13 bases lay in between. Germline-derived CDR1 and CDR2 are SGHTA and FQGTGA. The CDR3 runs to 14 residues.

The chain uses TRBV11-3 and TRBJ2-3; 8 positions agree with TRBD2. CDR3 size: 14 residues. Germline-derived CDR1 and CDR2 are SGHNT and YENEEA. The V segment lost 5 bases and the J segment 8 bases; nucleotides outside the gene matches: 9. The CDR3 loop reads CASSKGGTRATQYF. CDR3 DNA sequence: TGTGCCAGCAGCAAGGGAGGGACTAGAGCTACGCAGTATTTT.

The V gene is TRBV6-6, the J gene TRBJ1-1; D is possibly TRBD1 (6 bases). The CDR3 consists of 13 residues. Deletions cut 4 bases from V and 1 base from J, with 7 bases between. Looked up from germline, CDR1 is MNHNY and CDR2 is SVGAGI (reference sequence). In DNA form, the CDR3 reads TGTGCCAGCAGTTGGACAGAGAACACTGAAGCTTTCTTT. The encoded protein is CASSWTENTEAFF.